This T cell receptor (beta chain) was recorded in a study of cytomegalovirus exposure and HLA in healthy donors. Study-level results: TCR beta V- and J-gene trimming was later associated with a missense DCLRE1C variant. Presence/absence comparisons presumed near-even sequencing depth among donors. Reportedly, HLA-A and HLA-B alleles of most subjects were accurately predicted from TCR beta. Later work found most CMV-associated TCR beta chains apparently HLA-restricted.

As for this clone: What it recognizes is unknown.

V lost 0 bases and J 7 bases, leaving 16 bases between the germline ends. The CDR3 spans 16 residues. The germline V gene has CDR1 LGHNT and CDR2 FRNRAP. The PCR made use of 60 Vbeta and 13 Jbeta primers. Profiling relied on immunoSEQ multiplex PCR, and the TCRdb table lists in-frame clones only, not all of them. This table holds 95,000 to 120,000 clones, about 68% found once. The sequenced sample consisted of PBMCs. This rearrangement joins TRBV12-5 to TRBJ1-5; D remains unclear. This receptor was taken from a middle-aged woman in good health and CMV-seropositive. Here the CDR3 DNA reads TGTGCTAGTGGTTTGGTAACCTCAGCGGGCGGCCAGCCCCAGCATTTT. Protein: CASGLVTSAGGQPQHF. Complete variable domain (other parts from reference TRBV12-5 and TRBJ1-5): DARVTQTPRHKVTEMGQEVTMRCQPILGHNTVFWYRQTMMQGLELLAYFRNRAPLDDSGMPKDRFSAEMPDATLATLKIQPSEPRDSAVYFCASGLVTSAGGQPQHFGDGTRLSIL.